The subject of this entry is one TCR beta chain. Its antigen is still unknown. The data were taken from a study of cytomegalovirus exposure and HLA in healthy donors. Study-level results: Within an earlier analysis, most TCR beta V segments proved productive either about 90% or about 30% of the time. According to the study, 160 or so TCR beta chains were cytomegalovirus-associated. On later analysis, the bulk of CMV-associated TCR beta chains appeared to be HLA-restricted.

The CDR3 is 13 amino acids. 60 Vbeta and 13 Jbeta primers were used in PCR. TCRdb's copy holds only in-frame clones and misses some; the assay was immunoSEQ multiplex PCR. The table includes hundreds of thousands of clones, around 83% detected once. The chain recombines TRBV21-1 with TRBJ2-3; the D call in the table, TRBD1, was not verified against the DNA. TRBV21-1 is annotated as a pseudogene. The TCR comes from a girl between 10 and 17 years old in good health and CMV-seronegative. Specimen: PBMCs. CDR3 nucleotide sequence: TGTGCCAGCAGGGGCAGAAGTTCAGATACGCAGTATTTT. This translates into CASRGRSSDTQYF.